Shown below are 8 T cell receptor beta chains from a single sample sequenced in a study of metastatic and nonmetastatic thyroid tumors. Via MiXCR, TCRdb re-called the PCR reads. The data show over 7,500 clones, 29% seen once. All patients were treatment-naive before thyroid surgery. The sequenced sample was tumor tissue. These receptors originate from a female donor with papillary thyroid cancer or a benign thyroid nodule (not recorded which). Some clones in this sample may be carry-over from other donors' samples.

The rearrangement links TRBV10-3 to TRBJ2-5, with no clear D. The germline CDR1 and CDR2 sequences are ENHRY and SYGVKD. The CDR3 has 13 residues. The ends were cut back, 6 bases at V and 5 bases at J, with 13 bases in the middle. CDR3 amino acids: CAISRPSRETQYF. For the CDR3, the DNA is TGTGCCATCAGCCGACCGTCCCGGGAGACCCAGTACTTC.

This clone qualifies as large. The rearrangement links TRBV6-6 to TRBJ2-1; no clear D gene. V was trimmed by 3 bases and J by 2 bases, leaving 8 bases between them. Germline lookup yields CDR1 MNHNY and CDR2 SVGAGI (reference sequence). This CDR3 spans 14 amino acids. The CDR3 sequence: CASSYGGTYNEQFF. For the CDR3, the DNA is TGTGCCAGCAGTTATGGTGGGACCTACAATGAGCAGTTCTTC.

The CDR3 here is CASSLGQGELQPQHF. CDR3 DNA sequence: TGCGCCAGCAGCTTGGGGCAGGGGGAACTACAGCCCCAGCATTTT. The V and J genes are TRBV5-1 and TRBJ1-5; 7 nucleotides line up with TRBD1. J gave up 7 bases and V 0 bases, and 7 bases lay outside the gene matches. From germline, CDR1 is SGHRS and CDR2 YFSETQ. This CDR3 region has 15 residues.

J is TRBJ2-7 and V is TRBV11-2; 14 bases are a match to TRBD2. The CDR3 consists of 18 residues. Germline CDR1 and CDR2: SGHAT and FQNNGV. V lost 1 base and J lost 3; bases outside the gene matches: 8. In DNA form, the CDR3 reads TGTGCCAGCAGCTTAGTAGGACTAGCGGGAGGCGGGGGCTACGAGCAGTACTTC. Protein: CASSLVGLAGGGGYEQYF.

This chain connects TRBV7-3 to TRBJ2-7; 10 bases are a match to TRBD2. The junction had 4 bases not matched to a gene; V was cut back by 4 bases and J by 1 base. The CDR3 contains 15 residues. In germline, CDR1 is SGHTA, CDR2 FQGTGA. The CDR3 coding sequence is TGTGCCAGCAGCTACCTAGCGGGGGAATCCTACGAGCAGTACTTC. Protein sequence: CASSYLAGESYEQYF.

J is TRBJ2-1 and V is TRBV20-1; D call uncertain. Deletions cut 5 bases from V and 7 bases from J, with 24 bases between. Germline CDR1 is DFQATT and CDR2 is SNEGSKA (reference sequence). This CDR3 is built from 16 residues. The CDR3 DNA reads as TGCAGTGCTCTACGGACGAACGGCCTGTTCCCAAATGAGCAGTTCTTC. It is translated as CSALRTNGLFPNEQFF.

This clone was counted a few times. DNA for the CDR3: TGTGCCAGCAGAGTTGAGAGTGGAAACACCATATATTTT. Translation: CASRVESGNTIYF. This sequence joins TRBV6-1 and TRBJ1-3; no clear D. The CDR3 runs 13 residues. The germline CDR1 and CDR2 sequences are MNHNS and SASEGT. The V and J ends lost 6 bases and 3 bases respectively, with 9 bases between them.

In its sample, this clone was seen a few times. The chain couples TRBV19 to TRBJ2-1, with D possibly being TRBD2 (6 bases). This CDR3 region has 12 residues. The germline gives CDR1 LNHDA, CDR2 SQIVND (reference sequence). V was pared by 7 bases and J by 8 bases, with 12 bases between. The CDR3 sequence is CASMGGEHEQFF. DNA for the CDR3: TGTGCCAGTATGGGCGGGGAACATGAGCAGTTCTTC.